The source of this T cell receptor (beta chain) is a study of blood T cell repertoires in COVID-19. In the study overall: Acute and convalescent COVID-19 samples came from the United States, Italy and Spain.

In the original processing: Nucleated cell number was recorded as an estimate derived from reference gene primer amplification. This table comes from immunoSEQ multiplex PCR, and its TCRdb copy is limited to in-frame clones, with some not included. Clonal size and the V and J genes are those of that table, whereas D and trimming came from the DNA. The sample lists around 210,000 clones, almost 85% seen once, with roughly 5.3% in the top ten. The CDR3 extends over 15 amino acids. Trimming removed 6 bases from V and 2 bases from J; junction bases left unmatched: 3. Per germline, CDR1 LNHDA and CDR2 SQIVND (reference sequence).

This chain links TRBV19 with TRBJ2-6; 8 nucleotides align to TRBD1. This receptor was taken from a man in his fifties with COVID-19, enrolled during active disease. The sample taken for sequencing was peripheral blood. CDR3 protein: CASRATGAGANVLTF. The CDR3 bases are TGTGCCAGTAGGGCGACAGGGGCTGGGGCCAACGTCCTGACTTTC.